This T cell receptor beta chain was documented in a study of blood T cell repertoires in COVID-19. Measured with immunoSEQ multiplex PCR; TCRdb has only the in-frame clones, and not every one. Seen here are about 89,000 clones, 80% observed once, and the top ten hold around 21%. Trimming took 2 bases from V and 1 from J; bases not matched to a gene: 7. The germline CDR1 and CDR2 sequences are SGHNT and YYREEE (reference sequence). The CDR3 contains 18 residues. The sequenced sample was peripheral blood. This receptor was obtained from a woman of 80 years or more with acute or convalescent COVID-19. The V and J genes are TRBV5-4 and TRBJ2-3; TRBD2 matches at 13 bases. CDR3 DNA: TGTGCCAGCAGCTTAAGGACTAGCGGGAGACGAGGCACAGATACGCAGTATTTT. As protein: CASSLRTSGRRGTDTQYF.